The 17 T cell receptor beta chains below were found in one sample sequenced in a study of identical twins. TCRdb itself ran the 5' RACE reads through MiXCR, one entry per CDR3 protein. The sample lists approximately 280,000 distinct CDR3 sequences, more than 6.5% seen once, with about 2.1% in the top ten. These data were also reused for a study on yellow fever vaccine responses in identical twins.

Sequencing was carried out using memory (CD45RO+) T cells sorted from blood. These receptors came from a woman younger than 30 in good health.

The chain uses TRBV6-1 and TRBJ2-6; a weak D match, TRBD2 (5 bases). Germline V gives CDR1 MNHNS, CDR2 SASEGT. The CDR3 loop spans 16 amino acids. Deletions cut 6 bases from V and 1 base from J, with 13 bases between. DNA for the CDR3: TGTGCCAGCAGCTCGGACCGCGGGTCTGGGGCCAACGTCCTGACTTTC. It translates to CASSSDRGSGANVLTF.

This chain joins TRBV6-1 and TRBJ2-4; 13 positions agree with TRBD2. The CDR3 extends over 20 amino acids. The trim removed 0 bases at V and 6 bases at J, leaving 14 bases unmatched. The germline CDR1 and CDR2 sequences are MNHNS and SASEGT. The DNA of the CDR3 is TGTGCCAGCAGTGAAGCGTATCCCCGACTAGCGGGAGGTTTGGGAAACATTCAGTACTTC. Its translation is CASSEAYPRLAGGLGNIQYF.

V is TRBV24-1 and J is TRBJ2-5; D ambiguous. The germline CDR1 and CDR2 sequences are KGHDR and SFDVKD. The ends were cut back, 4 bases at V and 1 base at J, with 3 bases in the middle. The CDR3 length is 12 residues. CDR3 sequence (DNA): TGTGCCACCAGTGACCCCCAAGAGACCCAGTACTTC. It translates to CATSDPQETQYF.

This clonotype occurred many times. The rearrangement uses TRBV5-1 and TRBJ2-5; no definite D call. CDR1 SGHRS and CDR2 YFSETQ come from the germline V gene. The CDR3 extends over 12 amino acids. V was clipped by 0 bases and J by 4 bases, with 4 bases between them. The CDR3 nucleotides read TGCGCCAGCAGCTTGGTTGTAGAGACCCAGTACTTC. Translating it yields CASSLVVETQYF.

This clonotype was recorded at least ten times. This rearrangement joins TRBV28 to TRBJ1-1, with D possibly TRBD1 on 5 matching bases. Germline CDR1 MDHEN, CDR2 SYDVKM. V lost 2 bases, J lost 0 bases, and 7 bases lay in between. The CDR3 consists of 14 residues. CDR3 sequence (DNA): TGTGCCAGCAGTTTAGACAGCATGAACACTGAAGCTTTCTTT. The encoded protein is CASSLDSMNTEAFF.

V is TRBV3-1 and J is TRBJ1-1; D gene uncertain. CDR3 size: 13 residues. V was shortened by 0 bases and J by 8 bases, with 10 bases between the two germline ends. From germline, CDR1 is LGHDT and CDR2 YNNKEL (reference sequence). The CDR3 DNA sequence: TGTGCCAGCAGCCAAGAGCGGAGACAAGAAGCTTTCTTT. Translated: CASSQERRQEAFF.

This clonotype was counted between two and nine times. The genes are TRBV5-4 and TRBJ2-1; 9 bases align to TRBD2. CDR1 SGHNT and CDR2 YYREEE come from the germline V gene (reference sequence). This CDR3 has 15 residues. V lost 1 base to trimming and J lost 4 bases; unmatched junction nucleotides: 3. The DNA of the CDR3 is TGTGCCAGCAGCTTGCTCAGCGGGAGGTACAATGAGCAGTTCTTC. Translating gives CASSLLSGRYNEQFF.

V is TRBV5-1 and J is TRBJ2-5; 15 bases map to TRBD2. Unmatched junction bases numbered 8, after V lost 4 bases and J lost 1 base. The CDR3 has 18 amino acids. From germline, CDR1 is SGHRS and CDR2 YFSETQ. The CDR3 protein is CASSPGGLAGGFQETQYF. The CDR3 DNA is TGCGCCAGCAGCCCGGGGGGACTAGCGGGGGGATTCCAAGAGACCCAGTACTTC.

The table lists this clonotype with many counts. This chain joins TRBV20-1 and TRBJ2-7, with D possibly matching TRBD1 (5 bases). Germline CDR1 reads DFQATT; CDR2 reads SNEGSKA (reference sequence). V lost 5 bases and J lost 0, with 8 bases in between. CDR3 size: 12 residues. The CDR3 region has the DNA TGCAGTGCTCCCAGGGACTCCTACGAGCAGTACGTC. The encoded protein is CSAPRDSYEQYV.

This clonotype was found many times. The V gene is TRBV7-2, the J gene TRBJ2-1; D is unresolved. CDR1 and CDR2 from the germline V gene are SGHTA and FQGNSA. This CDR3 spans 14 amino acids. Trimming removed 3 bases at V and 6 bases at J, with 12 bases between. CDR3 residues: CASSLGIHVNEQFF. CDR3 nucleotide sequence: TGTGCCAGCAGCTTGGGTATTCATGTCAATGAGCAGTTCTTC.

This clonotype was seen at least ten times. The V gene is TRBV6-5, the J gene TRBJ1-2; D perhaps matches TRBD1 (5 bases). CDR1 MNHEY and CDR2 SVGAGI come from the germline V gene. With 7 bases removed from V and 2 bases from J, the gap between germline ends came to 14 bases. The CDR3 has 14 amino acids. Here the CDR3 reads CASTVLDSNYGYTF. In DNA, the CDR3 is TGTGCCAGCACCGTACTCGACAGCAACTATGGCTACACCTTC.

In this sample, this clonotype turned up a few times. CDR3 bases: TGTGCCACCAGTGACCCGACAGGGGGCCCCCTATCCTACAATGAGCAGTTCTTC. Translated, it gives CATSDPTGGPLSYNEQFF. The chain has TRBV24-1 and TRBJ2-1; 10 bases map to TRBD1. This CDR3 spans 18 amino acids. The germline CDR1 and CDR2 sequences are KGHDR and SFDVKD. V shed 4 bases and J 1 base; nucleotides not matched to a gene: 9.

This clonotype was recorded a few times. The chain joins TRBV6-5 to TRBJ1-4; D gene uncertain. V lost 2 bases, J lost 5 bases, and 15 bases lay in between. Germline assignment: CDR1 MNHEY and CDR2 SVGAGI. This CDR3 contains 16 residues. DNA for the CDR3: TGTGCCAGCAGTTACAGTAGTTTGGGTGGCAATGAAAAACTGTTTTTT. This codes for CASSYSSLGGNEKLFF.

This clonotype was recorded at least ten times. The rearrangement links TRBV24-1 to TRBJ2-7; 9 bases fit TRBD1. Trimming at V came to 3 bases and at J to 2 bases, leaving 7 bases not matched to a gene. CDR1 and CDR2 from the germline V gene are KGHDR and SFDVKD. The CDR3 is 16 amino acids. The CDR3 loop is CATSDAPGQGTYEQYV. The DNA of the CDR3 is TGTGCCACCAGTGATGCCCCGGGACAGGGAACCTACGAGCAGTACGTC.

The chain recombines TRBV7-9 with TRBJ2-1; 10 bases match TRBD2. The CDR3 loop spans 14 amino acids. The junction had 3 bases not matched to a gene; V was cut back by 8 bases and J by 2 bases. Germline values: CDR1 SEHNR, CDR2 FQNEAQ (reference sequence). The CDR3 region has the DNA TGTGCCAGCCAACTAGCGGGGACCTACAATGAGCAGTTCTTC. Translated: CASQLAGTYNEQFF.

This clonotype has only a few counts. The CDR3 nucleotides read TGCAGTGCTAGTGGAGGTAGGGGTAACACTGAAGCTTTCTTT. Protein product: CSASGGRGNTEAFF. The chain recombines TRBV20-1 with TRBJ1-1, with D perhaps matching TRBD1 (5 bases). Deletions cut 3 bases from V and 2 bases from J, with 13 bases between. Germline lookup yields CDR1 DFQATT and CDR2 SNEGSKA (reference sequence). This CDR3 region has 14 residues.

This clonotype occurred many times. The chain links TRBV6-1 to TRBJ2-2; no clear D gene. This CDR3 has 13 amino acids. V was shortened by 8 bases and J by 0 bases, with 7 bases between the two germline ends. The V gene's germline CDR1 is MNHNS and CDR2 SASEGT. CDR3 amino acids: CASRVTNTGELFF. The CDR3 DNA reads TGTGCCAGCCGGGTTACGAACACCGGGGAGCTGTTTTTT.